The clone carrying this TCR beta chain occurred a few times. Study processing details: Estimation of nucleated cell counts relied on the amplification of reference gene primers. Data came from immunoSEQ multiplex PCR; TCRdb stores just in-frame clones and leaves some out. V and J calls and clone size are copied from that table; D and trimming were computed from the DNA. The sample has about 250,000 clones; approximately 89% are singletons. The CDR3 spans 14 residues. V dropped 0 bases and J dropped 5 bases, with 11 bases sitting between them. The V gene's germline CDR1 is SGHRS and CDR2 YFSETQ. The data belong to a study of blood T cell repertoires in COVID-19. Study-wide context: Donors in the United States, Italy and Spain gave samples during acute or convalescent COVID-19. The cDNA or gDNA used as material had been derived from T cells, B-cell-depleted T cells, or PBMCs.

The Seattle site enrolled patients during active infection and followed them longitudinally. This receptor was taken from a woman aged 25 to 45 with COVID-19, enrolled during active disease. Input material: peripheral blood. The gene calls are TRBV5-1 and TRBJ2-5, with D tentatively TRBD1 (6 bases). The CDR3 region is CASSLEAGVETQYF. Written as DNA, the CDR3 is TGCGCCAGCAGCTTGGAGGCAGGGGTGGAGACCCAGTACTTC.